The text below deals with one T cell receptor beta chain. Its antigen is still unknown. The source of the sample is a study of Ad26.COV2.S vaccination and SARS-CoV-2 variants. Study-wide context: Among those in the COV1001 Ad26.COV2.S trial arm was the donor. Once, or twice with 56 days between doses, Ad26.COV2.S was given intramuscularly. Study-level results: The TCR breadth and depth analyses may have understated or missed part of the total T cell responses.

Libraries were prepared by immunoSEQ multiplex PCR; TCRdb keeps only in-frame clonotypes and omits some of them. The data contain roughly 320,000 clones, 85% to 90% of them singletons. The trim removed 8 bases at V and 2 bases at J, leaving 3 bases unmatched. Germline V CDR1 and CDR2: GTSNPN, SVGIG (reference sequence). The CDR3 consists of 12 residues. Documented treatment: about 20 received Ad26.COV2.S at low or high dose, single or two shots; several received placebo; per-sample allocation not given. All samples were drawn on day 63, counting from the first vaccine or placebo injection. The source of this sequence is a person between 18 and 65 years old who received the Ad26.COV2.S COVID-19 vaccine or a placebo. The sequencing used peripheral blood, collected in a trial of Ad26.COV2.S vaccine versus placebo. The rearrangement joins TRBV30 to TRBJ2-3, with 8 nucleotides matching TRBD2. The CDR3 DNA reads as TGTGCCCGGGGGGGGATCACAGATACGCAGTATTTT. This gives the protein CARGGITDTQYF.